This is a list of T cell receptor beta chains from one sample in a study of blood T cell repertoires in COVID-19. Clones were sequenced by immunoSEQ multiplex PCR, and TCRdb holds only the in-frame ones, with some missing. Of more than 200,000 clones in the sample, around nine tenths were seen once. The sample taken for sequencing was peripheral blood. Receptors were obtained from a woman in her sixties with acute or convalescent COVID-19. Both conserved end residues are part of each CDR3. Fields, in order: J gene, D gene, V gene, clone size, CDR3 protein, CDR3 DNA. D genes are given only for firm matches. Some rows mark clone size as missing; the rest say once, few, many or name a class of expanded clone.

J: TRBJ2-3; D: TRBD2; V: TRBV30; size: .; CDR3: CAWSGVAGVQDTQYF; DNA: TGTGCCTGGAGTGGTGTAGCGGGAGTACAAGATACGCAGTATTTT
J: TRBJ1-1; D: .; V: TRBV7-8; size: once; CDR3: CASKMGSMNTEAFF; DNA: TGTGCCAGTAAAATGGGCAGCATGAACACTGAAGCTTTCTTT
J: TRBJ2-2; D: TRBD2; V: TRBV5-1; size: .; CDR3: CASSLMVTRGGMTGELFF; DNA: TGCGCCAGCAGCTTGATGGTGACGCGCGGGGGGATGACCGGGGAGCTGTTTTTT
J: TRBJ2-7; D: TRBD1; V: TRBV11-2; size: .; CDR3: CASSIQGDPVEQYF; DNA: TGTGCCAGCAGCATACAGGGGGACCCTGTCGAGCAGTACTTC
J: TRBJ1-1; D: TRBD1; V: TRBV6-5; size: once; CDR3: CASETGVLNTEAFF; DNA: TGTGCCAGCGAAACAGGGGTTTTGAACACTGAAGCTTTCTTT
J: TRBJ1-2; D: .; V: TRBV6-5; size: .; CDR3: CASSGGFSYGYTF; DNA: TGTGCCAGCAGCGGGGGTTTCTCCTATGGCTACACCTTC
J: TRBJ2-7; D: TRBD2; V: TRBV2; size: .; CDR3: CASSISSGGYEQYF; DNA: TGTGCCAGCAGTATTTCAAGCGGGGGGTACGAGCAGTACTTC
J: TRBJ1-3; D: .; V: TRBV19; size: .; CDR3: CASSIAQGRGNTIYF; DNA: TGTGCCAGTAGTATCGCGCAGGGGAGAGGAAACACCATATATTTT
J: TRBJ2-5; D: .; V: TRBV23-1; size: .; CDR3: CASSQPPSWHQETQYF; DNA: TGCGCCAGCAGTCAACCCCCCTCATGGCACCAAGAGACCCAGTACTTC
J: TRBJ2-1; D: .; V: TRBV7-2; size: .; CDR3: CASSHGTTNNEQFF; DNA: TGTGCCAGCAGCCATGGGACAACGAACAATGAGCAGTTCTTC
J: TRBJ2-7; D: .; V: TRBV10-2; size: .; CDR3: CASSVGYGTYEQYF; DNA: TGCGCCAGCAGTGTGGGCTACGGGACCTACGAGCAGTACTTC
J: TRBJ2-5; D: TRBD2; V: TRBV4-1; size: .; CDR3: CASSQGVSGGQETQYF; DNA: TGCGCCAGCAGCCAAGGTGTTAGCGGGGGCCAAGAGACCCAGTACTTC
J: TRBJ2-2; D: .; V: TRBV10-1; size: few; CDR3: CASRAATNTGELFF; DNA: TGCGCCAGCAGAGCGGCCACGAACACCGGGGAGCTGTTTTTT
J: TRBJ2-1; D: .; V: TRBV24-1; size: .; CDR3: CATSERNGKNNEQFF; DNA: TGTGCCACCAGTGAGAGAAACGGGAAGAACAATGAGCAGTTCTTC
J: TRBJ1-3; D: TRBD1; V: TRBV7-8; size: .; CDR3: CASSLRGTGSANTIYF; DNA: TGTGCCAGCAGCTTAAGGGGGACAGGGTCCGCGAACACCATATATTTT